A single sample is the source of the 5 T cell receptor beta chains below, sequenced in a study of vaccination and CD4 T cells after COVID-19. No antigen is known for these receptors. Cultured CD4+ T cell DNA underwent sequencing with the Oncomine TCR Beta short-read assay. In this case, cultured CD4+ T cells provided the extracted genomic DNA. TCRdb recomputed calls from the PCR reads with MiXCR, one row per CDR3 protein. The sample yields nearly 8,000 distinct CDR3 sequences, more than 35% seen once. Indicated treatment: 10-day PBMC culture with coronavirus spike peptide pools or control peptides (ViraFEST assay). Prior to the COVID-19 pandemic (2011-2018), the unexposed donor's CD4+ T cells were collected. Source material: CD4+ T cells from blood, cultured in vitro. The receptors shown here come from a human donor in good health.

The J gene is TRBJ1-2, the V gene TRBV7-3; 7 bases fit TRBD1. J gave up 4 bases and V 1 base, and 6 bases lay outside the gene matches. This CDR3 is built from 15 residues. Germline CDR1 reads SGHTA; CDR2 reads FQGTGA. The CDR3 region is CASSLNSAGGYGYTF. Written as DNA, the CDR3 is TGTGCCAGCAGCTTAAATTCGGCAGGGGGCTATGGCTACACCTTC.

The chain combines TRBV28 with TRBJ2-2, with D perhaps given as TRBD1 or TRBD2 (7 bases each). CDR3 length: 16 amino acids. The V end lost 4 bases, the J end lost 5 bases, and 17 bases lay between the germline ends. CDR1 is MDHEN and CDR2 is SYDVKM in the germline V gene. The CDR3 DNA is TGTGCCAGCAGTTCCCAGGGAGGGGGCAAAACCGGGGAGCTGTTTTTT. It yields the protein CASSSQGGGKTGELFF.

This clonotype is medium-sized (0.01 to 0.1%) by share. V usage is TRBV7-2 and J usage is TRBJ2-2; TRBD1 is a possible D gene (6 bases). CDR1 is SGHTA, CDR2 FQGNSA, per germline. The ends were cut back, 6 bases at V and 5 bases at J, with 13 bases in the middle. The CDR3 is made up of 14 amino acids. CDR3 sequence reads: CASRLDRRTGELFF. CDR3 nucleotides: TGTGCCAGCAGACTCGACAGGAGAACCGGGGAGCTGTTTTTT. The full variable domain, rest sourced from reference TRBV7-2 and TRBJ2-2, is GAGVSQSPSNKVTEKGKDVELRCDPISGHTALYWYRQSLGQGLEFLIYFQGNSAPDKSGLPSDRFSAERTGGSVSTLTIQRTQQEDSAVYLCASRLDRRTGELFFGEGSRLTVL.

This clonotype came up a few times. The J gene is TRBJ2-5, the V gene TRBV20-1; maybe TRBD1 (5 bases). The V and J ends lost 1 base and 2 bases respectively, with 11 bases between them. The germline CDR1 and CDR2 sequences are DFQATT and SNEGSKA (reference sequence). This CDR3 has 14 amino acids. CDR3 in DNA: TGCAGTGCTAGAGGCGCAGGACAACAAGAGACCCAGTACTTC. Translating gives CSARGAGQQETQYF.

CDR3 coding DNA: TGTGCCAGCAGTTTCAGCAGAAAAAACATTCAGTACTTC. This translates into CASSFSRKNIQYF. The gene calls are TRBV27 and TRBJ2-4, with D unclear. The CDR3 length is 13 residues. CDR1 and CDR2 (germline): MNHEY, SMNVEV (reference sequence). V was clipped by 3 bases and J by 4 bases, with 7 bases between them.